A single sample gave rise to the 18 T cell receptor beta chains below, sequenced in a study of beta chain features in type 1 diabetes. TCRB transcripts that were expressed got sequenced, as all of the isolated RNA had been reverse transcribed. The repertoire was sequenced with immunoSEQ multiplex PCR; TCRdb's copy has only in-frame clones and lacks some. This table holds hundreds of thousands of clones, approximately 70% found once. Specimen: naive CD4+ T cells from blood. Every receptor here comes from a man aged 25 to 40 in good health.

V usage is TRBV4-3 and J usage is TRBJ2-7, with D perhaps TRBD2 (6 bases). Germline assignment: CDR1 LGHNA and CDR2 YSLEER. Trimming removed 0 bases at V and 2 bases at J, with 11 bases between. The CDR3 extends over 15 amino acids. DNA of the CDR3: TGCGCCAGCAGCCAAGATCAGCGGGCCACCTACGAGCAGTACTTC. Its protein product is CASSQDQRATYEQYF.

The chain combines TRBV2 with TRBJ2-4; TRBD2 matches at 9 bases. CDR1 and CDR2 from the germline V gene are SNHLY and FYNNEI. CDR3 length: 16 residues. Trimming at V came to 1 base and at J to 5 bases, leaving 6 bases not matched to a gene. The CDR3 DNA reads as TGTGCCAGCAGTGAAGTTCTAGCGGGGTATGAAAACATTCAGTACTTC. Translated: CASSEVLAGYENIQYF. Supplemented by reference TRBV2 and TRBJ2-4, the full variable domain reads EPEVTQTPSHQVTQMGQEVILRCVPISNHLYFYWYRQILGQKVEFLVSFYNNEISEKSEIFDDQFSVERPDGSNFTLKIRSTKLEDSAMYFCASSEVLAGYENIQYFGAGTRLSVL.

A word on this clone: Distinct nucleotide sequences in the sample also encode this CDR3. The chain employs TRBV9 and TRBJ2-3; TRBD1 or TRBD2 may be the D gene (5 bases each). There are 14 residues in the CDR3. V was shortened by 0 bases and J by 2 bases, with 7 bases between the two germline ends. CDR1 is SGDLS and CDR2 is YYNGEE in the germline V gene. CDR3 DNA sequence: TGTGCCAGCAGCGTAGCGGGACCCACAGATACGCAGTATTTT. This encodes CASSVAGPTDTQYF. The variable domain in full, completed from reference TRBV9 and TRBJ2-3, reads DSGVTQTPKHLITATGQRVTLRCSPRSGDLSVYWYQQSLDQGLQFLIQYYNGEERAKGNILERFSAQQFPDLHSELNLSSLELGDSALYFCASSVAGPTDTQYFGPGTRLTVL.

A word on this clone: The sample holds other DNA sequences that translate to the same CDR3. The chain joins TRBV25-1 to TRBJ2-1, with 9 bases fitting TRBD1. The CDR3 loop spans 14 amino acids. The V gene's germline CDR1 is MGHDK and CDR2 SYGVNS. V lost 4 bases and J lost 5; bases outside the gene matches: 3. The CDR3 region is CASSAGQGNNEQFF. The CDR3 DNA follows: TGTGCCAGCAGTGCGGGACAGGGTAACAATGAGCAGTTCTTC.

This clone was observed a handful of times. The V and J genes are TRBV30 and TRBJ1-2; D possibly corresponds to TRBD1 (6 bases). The CDR3 covers 15 residues. Germline V gene sequence: CDR1 GTSNPN, CDR2 SVGIG (reference sequence). V was pared by 2 bases and J by 5 bases, with 18 bases between. CDR3 DNA: TGTGCCTGGAGTTTAAGAGGGACACGGCGGTATGGCTACACCTTC. Its translation: CAWSLRGTRRYGYTF.

This clone was counted a few times. The chain employs TRBV30 and TRBJ1-5, with 7 bases aligning to TRBD1. V dropped 2 bases and J dropped 7; count of bases not matched to a gene: 8. This CDR3 has 14 residues. CDR1 and CDR2 (germline): GTSNPN, SVGIG (reference sequence). The CDR3 loop is CAWSQGTEIQPQHF. The CDR3 DNA is TGTGCCTGGAGTCAGGGGACAGAAATACAGCCCCAGCATTTT.

This clone was observed a few times. V usage is TRBV29-1 and J usage is TRBJ2-1; D is uncertain. Trimming stripped 2 bases from V and 13 bases from J, with 12 bases between. The CDR3 contains 11 residues. Germline V gene sequence: CDR1 SQVTM, CDR2 ANQGSEA. Here the CDR3 DNA reads TGCAGCGTTGAACCTCGGCATCGACAGTTCTTC. Translating gives CSVEPRHRQFF.

This clone showed up just a few times. The chain is built from TRBV30 and TRBJ2-7; a possible D gene is TRBD1 (5 bases). The CDR3 contains 10 residues. V dropped 8 bases and J dropped 3 bases, with 8 bases sitting between them. Germline V lookup: CDR1 GTSNPN, CDR2 SVGIG (reference sequence). CDR3 in DNA: TGTGCCCAAGGGGACTACGAGCAGTACTTC. This encodes CAQGDYEQYF.

V gene TRBV7-7 combines with J gene TRBJ2-1, with 13 bases matching TRBD2. CDR3 length: 15 amino acids. CDR1 and CDR2 from the germline V gene are SSHAT and FNYEAQ (reference sequence). With V trimmed by 3 bases and J by 7 bases, 3 bases remained unmatched. Here the CDR3 DNA reads TGTGCCAGCAGCTTTGGACTAGCGGGAGTTAATGAGCAGTTCTTC. Translated: CASSFGLAGVNEQFF.

The chain links TRBV6-1 to TRBJ1-2; D ambiguous. V lost 2 bases to trimming and J lost 7 bases, with 14 bases between them. This CDR3 is 14 amino acids long. Looked up from germline, CDR1 is MNHNS and CDR2 is SASEGT. The CDR3 nucleotides are TGTGCCAGCAGTGAAACTTCTAAGCGGGGTGGCTACACCTTC. Its translation is CASSETSKRGGYTF.

In this sample, this clone turned up a few times. The V gene is TRBV30, the J gene TRBJ1-5; 7 nucleotides match TRBD1. Germline CDR1 reads GTSNPN; CDR2 reads SVGIG (reference sequence). V shed 5 bases and J 1 base; nucleotides not matched to a gene: 2. The CDR3 covers 13 residues. CDR3 amino acids: CAWGGQSNQPQHF. DNA for the CDR3: TGTGCCTGGGGGGGACAGAGCAATCAGCCCCAGCATTTT.

This clone was observed a single time. The J gene is TRBJ2-3, the V gene TRBV13; D tentatively fits TRBD1 or TRBD2 (6 bases each). Trimming left V 0 bases short and J 2 bases short, with 12 bases between. The CDR3 has 16 residues. Germline V CDR1 and CDR2: PRHDT, FYEKMQ (reference sequence). The CDR3 loop is CASSLGYGGNTDTQYF. The CDR3 nucleotides are TGTGCCAGCAGCTTAGGGTACGGGGGCAACACAGATACGCAGTATTTT.

The chain combines TRBV28 with TRBJ2-1, with a possible D match to TRBD1 (6 bases). The CDR3 covers 12 residues. Per the germline V gene, CDR1 is MDHEN and CDR2 is SYDVKM. Trimming took off 3 bases at V and 10 bases at J, with 10 bases between the two ends. CDR3 nucleotides: TGTGCCAGCAGTTTCCTGGGGGCAGAGCAGTTCTTC. This codes for CASSFLGAEQFF.

The gene calls are TRBV16 and TRBJ1-2; 7 positions match TRBD1. This CDR3 is built from 15 residues. Germline CDR1 is KGHSY and CDR2 is FQNENV. With 2 bases clipped from V and 0 bases from J, the junction kept 3 bases outside the gene matches. In nucleotides, the CDR3 is TGTGCCAGCAGCCAACGTGGACAGGCTAACTATGGCTACACCTTC. This codes for CASSQRGQANYGYTF.

The chain joins TRBV30 to TRBJ2-2, with 9 bases identical to TRBD1. CDR3 size: 14 residues. J was trimmed by 6 bases and V by 5 bases; bases with no gene match: 7. Germline CDR1 and CDR2: GTSNPN and SVGIG (reference sequence). CDR3 sequence: CAWSPGQGAGELFF. CDR3 sequence (DNA): TGTGCCTGGTCCCCGGGACAGGGAGCCGGGGAGCTGTTTTTT.

DNA of the CDR3: TGTGCCTGGAGTGGGACCTCCAGGTTTTCACCCCTCCACTTT. Translated: CAWSGTSRFSPLHF. This chain connects TRBV30 to TRBJ1-6; D is ambiguous. The CDR3 covers 14 residues. Germline loops: CDR1 GTSNPN, CDR2 SVGIG (reference sequence). Trimming cost V 1 base and J 9 bases, with 13 bases left between them.

The chain links TRBV6-5 to TRBJ2-4; D is perhaps TRBD2 (5 bases). Germline assignment: CDR1 MNHEY and CDR2 SVGAGI. The CDR3 totals 15 residues. V was pared by 5 bases and J by 0 bases, with 11 bases between. The CDR3 DNA sequence: TGTGCCAGCAGTCCGGGAAGCATAGCCAAAAACATTCAGTACTTC. This sequence encodes CASSPGSIAKNIQYF.

This chain's CDR3 is CAWSRGATNEKLFF. In nucleotides, the CDR3 is TGTGCCTGGAGTCGAGGTGCAACTAATGAAAAACTGTTTTTT. This chain links TRBV30 with TRBJ1-4; D gene ambiguous. Trimming took off 2 bases at V and 0 bases at J, with 7 bases between the two ends. Germline CDR1 and CDR2: GTSNPN and SVGIG (reference sequence). This CDR3 is built from 14 residues.